These T cell receptor beta chains were read from a single sample in a study of blood T cell repertoires in COVID-19. Libraries were prepared by immunoSEQ multiplex PCR; TCRdb keeps only in-frame clonotypes and omits some of them. The sample shows 65,000 to 90,000 clones, about 86% of them seen only once. The sequencing input was peripheral blood. The receptors were gathered from a woman of 80 years or more in a cohort sampled during active or convalescent COVID-19. Each CDR3 is given with its conserved first and last residue. D genes are given only for firm matches. Clone size is not always given. Where it is, it says once, few, many or a class for expanded clones.

D gene	J gene	clone size	V gene	CDR3 DNA	CDR3 protein
TRBD1	TRBJ1-2	NA	TRBV5-6	TGTGCCAGCAGCCCTGACAGGGCCTACTATGGCTACACCTTC	CASSPDRAYYGYTF
NA	TRBJ1-5	NA	TRBV7-2	TGTGCCAGCAGCTTAGTGGGGGGGAATCAGCCCCAGCATTTT	CASSLVGGNQPQHF
TRBD2	TRBJ2-3	NA	TRBV3-1/TRBV3-2	TGTGCCAGCAGCCAAGATGGGGGACTAGTGATTGCAGATACGCAGTATTTT	CASSQDGGLVIADTQYF
TRBD2	TRBJ2-1	NA	TRBV5-1	TGCGCCAGCAGCTTTAGCGGGAGGAACTACAATGAGCAGTTCTTC	CASSFSGRNYNEQFF
NA	TRBJ1-2	once	TRBV30	TGTGCCTGGAGGGGCCCCAAAGGTGTCTACACCTTC	CAWRGPKGVYTF
TRBD1	TRBJ2-3	NA	TRBV6-5	TGTGCCAGCAGTTCACGGACAGGGACTAGCACAGATACGCAGTATTTT	CASSSRTGTSTDTQYF
NA	TRBJ2-1	NA	TRBV5-6	TGTGCCAGCAGCTTAGCTGGGGCTGGGCAGTTCTTC	CASSLAGAGQFF
NA	TRBJ1-3	NA	TRBV27	TGTGCCAGCAGTTTATCGTGGGGGCTAGCAGGAAACACCATATATTTT	CASSLSWGLAGNTIYF
TRBD2	TRBJ2-7	NA	TRBV2	TGTGCCAGCAGAGGCGGGAGTTTCTACGAGCAGTACTTC	CASRGGSFYEQYF
TRBD2	TRBJ2-1	NA	TRBV5-1	TGCGCCAGCAGCATCGGACTAGCGCTATACAATGAGCAGTTCTTC	CASSIGLALYNEQFF
NA	TRBJ1-2	NA	TRBV7-9	TGTGCCACCCTCGGGAGGCGGGTCTCGCAGGGCTACACCTTC	CATLGRRVSQGYTF
TRBD1	TRBJ1-1	NA	TRBV6-4	TGTGCCAGCAGTGCCGAGGGGGCGAACACTGAAGCTTTCTTT	CASSAEGANTEAFF
NA	TRBJ1-5	NA	TRBV19	TGTGCCAGTAGTGCCGGACATAGCAATCAGCCCCAGCATTTT	CASSAGHSNQPQHF
TRBD1	TRBJ2-1	NA	TRBV5-1	TGCGCCAGCAGACGGGACAGGGAAAATGAGCAGTTCTTC	CASRRDRENEQFF
NA	TRBJ1-5	NA	TRBV30	TGTGCCTGGAGCCCTACAGGGCGACATCAGCCCCAGCATTTT	CAWSPTGRHQPQHF
NA	TRBJ1-6	NA	TRBV18	TGTGCCAGCTCGCAAAATACAGGGTCGGGTTCACCCCTCCACTTT	CASSQNTGSGSPLHF
NA	TRBJ2-5	NA	TRBV6-2/TRBV6-3	TGTGCCAGCAGTTACCTGGGGGGATACCAAGAGACCCAGTACTTC	CASSYLGGYQETQYF
TRBD1	TRBJ2-4	NA	TRBV29-1	TGCAGCGTTCGGGCGACAGGGGCTAAAGAGACCAAAAACATTCAGTACTTC	CSVRATGAKETKNIQYF
NA	TRBJ1-1	NA	TRBV21-1	TGTGCCAGCAGCCACCAAAAGCTTGACACTGAAGCTTTCTTT	CASSHQKLDTEAFF
NA	TRBJ1-4	NA	TRBV27	TGTGCCAGCAGGAATTTAGGGGGAAGTAATGAAAAACTGTTTTTT	CASRNLGGSNEKLFF
TRBD1	TRBJ2-7	NA	TRBV5-1	TGCGCCAGCAGCATCGAACCAGGGGGCTACGAGCAGTACTTC	CASSIEPGGYEQYF
NA	TRBJ2-3	NA	TRBV18	TGTGCCAGCTCACCCCCACCCGGAGGAGATACGCAGTATTTT	CASSPPPGGDTQYF
NA	TRBJ1-5	NA	TRBV24-1	TGTGCCACCAGTGTCCGGGAGAGTAATCAGCCCCAGCATTTT	CATSVRESNQPQHF
TRBD1	TRBJ2-5	NA	TRBV5-1	TGCGCCAGCAGCCAAATACAGGGGCCAGAGACCCAGTACTTC	CASSQIQGPETQYF
NA	TRBJ2-3	NA	TRBV11-2	TGTGCCAGCAGCCCCGGAGGAAGAGCAGATACGCAGTATTTT	CASSPGGRADTQYF
NA	TRBJ2-7	NA	TRBV10-3	TGTGCCATCGGAAGCGGGCCCACCTACGAGCAGTACTTC	CAIGSGPTYEQYF
NA	TRBJ2-1	NA	TRBV27	TGTGCCAGCAGTTTACGGGACGGACGGGGACTCTCCGTCGCGGGTGAGCAGTTCTTC	CASSLRDGRGLSVAGEQFF
NA	TRBJ1-6	few	TRBV6-5	TGTGCCAGCAGTTACTTGGCAGTTAATTCACCCCTCCACTTT	CASSYLAVNSPLHF
TRBD2	TRBJ2-1	NA	TRBV25-1	TGTGCCAGCAGTGAAATGGGACTAGCGGAAAGCTCCTACAATGAGCAGTTCTTC	CASSEMGLAESSYNEQFF
NA	TRBJ2-3	NA	TRBV28	TGTGCCAGCAGGACACCGGGACAACCAAAGGGAGATACGCAGTATTTT	CASRTPGQPKGDTQYF
NA	TRBJ1-5	once	TRBV28	TGTGCCAGCAGTTCGTCGAGGGCCGGTAATCAGCCCCAGCATTTT	CASSSSRAGNQPQHF
NA	TRBJ2-7	once	TRBV28	TGTGCCAGCAGTTTAACGGGGGTTCTACCCTACGAGCAGTACTTC	CASSLTGVLPYEQYF
NA	TRBJ1-6	NA	TRBV18	TGTGCCAGCTCACCAAGTAGGGGCACCCCCCTCCACTTT	CASSPSRGTPLHF
NA	TRBJ2-5	once	TRBV30	TGTGCCTGGAGTATGAAAAGAGGGGAGACCCAGTACTTC	CAWSMKRGETQYF
NA	TRBJ1-1	NA	TRBV14	TGTGCCAGCAGCCGATGGTCAGGGGCCACTGAAGCTTTCTTT	CASSRWSGATEAFF
NA	TRBJ2-5	few	TRBV14	TGTGCCAGCAGCCCAAGCTATTGGGAGACCCAGTACTTC	CASSPSYWETQYF
TRBD2	TRBJ2-5	NA	TRBV24-1	TGTGCCACCAGTGATACCGGCGGGAGTAGGGAGACCCAGTACTTC	CATSDTGGSRETQYF
NA	TRBJ2-3	NA	TRBV3-1/TRBV3-2	TGTGCCAGCAGGCGGACACGCCCTCCGTCAGATACGCAGTATTTT	CASRRTRPPSDTQYF
TRBD1	TRBJ1-4	NA	TRBV7-9	TGTGCCAGCAGCCCGAGGGGGCTTGGAGGTGAAAAACTGTTTTTT	CASSPRGLGGEKLFF
TRBD2	TRBJ2-1	NA	TRBV10-3	TGTGCCATCAGGACTAGCGGGCGGGATGAGCAGTTCTTC	CAIRTSGRDEQFF
NA	TRBJ2-5	NA	TRBV9	TGTGCCAGCAGCGCACAGGGTGGCGAGACCCAGTACTTC	CASSAQGGETQYF
NA	TRBJ1-4	NA	TRBV30	TGTGCCTGGAGACAGGGAACTGTAACTAATGAAAAACTGTTTTTT	CAWRQGTVTNEKLFF